The next 11 T cell receptor beta chains were all read from a single sample in a study of cytomegalovirus exposure and HLA in healthy donors. 60 Vbeta and 13 Jbeta primers were used in PCR. Clones were sequenced by immunoSEQ multiplex PCR, and TCRdb holds only the in-frame ones, with some missing. The table lists 150,000 to 250,000 clones, around 83% of them singletons. Sequencing was carried out using PBMCs. The receptor set was obtained from a woman in her forties or fifties in good health and CMV-seropositive.

The chain couples TRBV27 to TRBJ2-7, with 9 bases identical to TRBD2. The CDR3 has 13 residues. The junction had 5 bases not matched to a gene; V was cut back by 6 bases and J by 5 bases. Germline-derived CDR1 and CDR2 are MNHEY and SMNVEV (reference sequence). CDR3 in amino acids: CASSWTSDDEQYF. CDR3 DNA sequence: TGTGCCAGCAGCTGGACTAGCGACGACGAGCAGTACTTC.

This clone was recorded only once. V is TRBV18 and J is TRBJ1-5; 8 nucleotides agree with TRBD1. J was trimmed by 7 bases and V by 5 bases; bases with no gene match: 10. CDR3 size: 15 residues. Germline loops: CDR1 KGHSH, CDR2 LQKENI. In nucleotides, the CDR3 is TGTGCCAGCTCAATAACGGGCAGGGGGCAGCAGCCCCAGCATTTT. Translating gives CASSITGRGQQPQHF.

The chain is built from TRBV27 and TRBJ2-5; the match to TRBD2 covers 10 bases. V dropped 6 bases and J dropped 5; count of bases not matched to a gene: 6. This CDR3 comprises 14 residues. Germline V gene lookup returns CDR1 MNHEY and CDR2 SMNVEV (reference sequence). The DNA of the CDR3 is TGTGCCAGCAGACGAGCGGGGGGGGACGAGACCCAGTACTTC. Translating it yields CASRRAGGDETQYF.

The chain links TRBV2 to TRBJ1-4, with D perhaps TRBD1 (6 bases). The CDR3 is 14 amino acids. V lost 10 bases and J 7 bases, leaving 19 bases between the germline ends. Germline CDR1 reads SNHLY; CDR2 reads FYNNEI. The CDR3, as DNA: TGTGCCACTACAAGGTACAGGGACGGTGAAAAACTGTTTTTT. Translation gives CATTRYRDGEKLFF. The full variable domain, with the rest looked up from reference TRBV2 and TRBJ1-4, is EPEVTQTPSHQVTQMGQEVILRCVPISNHLYFYWYRQILGQKVEFLVSFYNNEISEKSEIFDDQFSVERPDGSNFTLKIRSTKLEDSAMYFCATTRYRDGEKLFFGSGTQLSVL.

This sequence joins TRBV5-4 and TRBJ2-7, with D perhaps matching TRBD2 (6 bases). V lost 4 bases and J 6 bases, leaving 14 bases between the germline ends. This CDR3 has 13 amino acids. In germline, CDR1 is SGHNT, CDR2 YYREEE (reference sequence). Written as DNA, the CDR3 is TGTGCCAGCAGCGTTTACGGGGGAGGCGAGCAGTACTTC. This sequence encodes CASSVYGGGEQYF.

The genes are TRBV29-1 and TRBJ2-5, with D tentatively TRBD2 (5 bases). The germline V gene encodes CDR1 SQVTM and CDR2 ANQGSEA. V shed 4 bases and J shed 4 bases, with 10 bases lying between them. The CDR3 runs 12 residues. CDR3 nucleotides: TGCAGCGTTGGTTCGGGGTCAGAGACCCAGTACTTC. This translates into CSVGSGSETQYF.

On this clone: The same CDR3 can be traced to other DNA sequences in this sample. The CDR3 spells CASSLRGETQYF. In DNA form, the CDR3 reads TGTGCCAGCAGCTTAAGGGGGGAGACCCAGTACTTC. V gene TRBV7-6 combines with J gene TRBJ2-5; TRBD1 might be the D (6 bases). The V end was cut by 2 bases, the J end by 5 bases, with 6 bases between. CDR3 size: 12 residues. Looked up from germline, CDR1 is SGHVS and CDR2 is FNYEAQ.

The J gene is TRBJ2-1, the V gene TRBV10-2; 8 bases line up with TRBD2. CDR1 is WSHSY, CDR2 SAAADI, per germline. V was clipped by 7 bases and J by 8 bases; unmatched bases: 10. CDR3 length: 14 residues. CDR3 residues: CASKMSSGIDEQFF. The DNA of the CDR3 is TGCGCCAGCAAGATGAGTAGCGGGATAGATGAGCAGTTCTTC.

On this clone: Germline and junction disagree at one end, which may indicate a read error. The chain carries TRBV11-1 and TRBJ2-5; 7 nucleotides match TRBD1. The CDR3 has 13 amino acids. CDR1 and CDR2 from the germline V gene are SGHAT and FQDESV (reference sequence). CDR3 nucleotides: TGTGCCAGCAGACACCCCACGGGACAGACGCAGTACTTC. Translating it yields CASRHPTGQTQYF.

The CDR3 DNA follows: TGTGCCAGCAGGAGACAGGGAGTCTACGAGCAGTACTTC. Amino acids: CASRRQGVYEQYF. The V and J genes are TRBV2 and TRBJ2-7; TRBD1 agrees at 7 bases. The V gene's germline CDR1 is SNHLY and CDR2 FYNNEI. This CDR3 is 13 amino acids long. J was trimmed by 3 bases and V by 6 bases; bases with no gene match: 5.

This chain links TRBV7-2 with TRBJ1-3; the D gene is possibly TRBD1 (6 bases). This CDR3 is built from 15 residues. CDR1 SGHTA and CDR2 FQGNSA come from the germline V gene. Trimming removed 7 bases from V and 0 bases from J, with 13 bases in between. The CDR3 DNA reads TGTGCCAGCAACACGGACAGAGCCTCTGGAAACACCATATATTTT. Protein sequence: CASNTDRASGNTIYF.